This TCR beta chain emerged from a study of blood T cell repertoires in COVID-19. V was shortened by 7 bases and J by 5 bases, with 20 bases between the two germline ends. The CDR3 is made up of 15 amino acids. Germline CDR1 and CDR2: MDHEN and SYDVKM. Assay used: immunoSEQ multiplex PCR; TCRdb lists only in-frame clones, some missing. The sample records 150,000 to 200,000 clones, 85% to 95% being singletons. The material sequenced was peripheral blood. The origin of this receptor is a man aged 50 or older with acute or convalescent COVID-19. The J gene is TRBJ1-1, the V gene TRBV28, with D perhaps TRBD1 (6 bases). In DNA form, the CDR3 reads TGTGCCAGCACCCAAAGTGGGGGGGCGCGTACTGAAGCTTTCTTT. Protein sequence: CASTQSGGARTEAFF.